This entry lists 2 T cell receptor beta chains sequenced from one sample in a study of shared T cell receptors in the human thymus. Method: immunoSEQ multiplex PCR; TCRdb's copy keeps in-frame clones and lacks some. The sample records hundreds of thousands of clones, around nine tenths being singletons. These data also formed part of another study, on human thymus T cells.

Sequenced material: thymocytes. The receptors were sampled from a boy younger than two with a congenital heart defect.

This rearrangement joins TRBV7-9 to TRBJ2-7, with TRBD2 as a possible D gene (5 bases). Per germline, CDR1 SEHNR and CDR2 FQNEAQ (reference sequence). This CDR3 comprises 15 residues. Trimming cost V 1 base and J 4 bases, with 14 bases left between them. CDR3 residues: CASSLGGYPGYEQYF. DNA of the CDR3: TGTGCCAGCAGCTTAGGGGGTTACCCGGGGTACGAGCAGTACTTC.

CDR3 sequence (DNA): TGCAGCGTTGAAGAAGGGAGGGGCCGGGGTAATGAAAAACTGTTTTTT. This encodes CSVEEGRGRGNEKLFF. The chain joins TRBV29-1 to TRBJ1-4, with D maybe TRBD1 (5 bases). The CDR3 sequence is 16 residues long. V lost 0 bases to trimming and J lost 4 bases, with 15 bases between them. Looked up from germline, CDR1 is SQVTM and CDR2 is ANQGSEA.